The present T cell receptor beta chain was sequenced within a study of identical twins (dated by TCRdb to the mid-2010s). In terms of the full investigation: To test whether fetal clonotypes persist, the study used deep sequencing on TCR alpha and beta repertoires from monozygotic twins, unrelated adults of various ages, and cord blood. Replicate twin experiments were performed at different times using different library preparation protocols to rule out contamination.

Only healthy Caucasian donors were included. The twin cohort comprised three pairs of female monozygotic twins, all aged about 18 to 29 years. The RNA used for TCR libraries was isolated from peripheral blood mononuclear cells. Libraries came from 5' RACE. Sequencing relied on an Illumina HiSeq 2000. A universal primer binding site was added through template switching, and the final cDNA carried a unique molecular identifier so that TCR cDNA molecules could be counted accurately. Specific primers in the conserved constant-segment region were used to synthesize first-strand cDNA for TCR alpha and beta chains. To control for contamination, every cDNA library was double barcoded, receiving both a SMART-Mk sample barcode and Illumina barcodes. TruSeq adapter sequences along with Illumina sample barcodes were introduced in two successive PCR steps. Sequencing of the TCR alpha and beta cDNA libraries was done on the Illumina HiSeq platform using custom primers. Processing in the source paper ran as follows. Raw reads were processed with MiGEC to extract unique molecular identifiers, and MiXCR was used to determine CDR3 positions. Recombination models were inferred per individual with the repgenHMM and IGoR tools using an EM algorithm. The analysis of shared clonotypes was done with the tcR package in R, with sharing normalized by the product of cloneset sizes. Out-of-frame nonproductive sequences were analyzed to study raw recombination free of thymic and clonal selection effects. The public reads were reprocessed in TCRdb via fastp at Q25 and MiXCR, keeping in-frame beta chains. Entries are consolidated by CDR3 protein sequence, retaining the most common genes and DNA. The V and J calls were determined by TCRdb, not by the authors. Within this sample are hundreds of thousands of distinct CDR3 sequences, with more than 6.5% of them counted one time only. 0.98% of the sample lies in the top ten.

As for this clonotype: Its antigen remains unidentified. Base quality data are lacking; no much larger clone is found one base away.

The investigation overall reported the following: Out-of-frame TCR alpha sequences shared between twins showed an excess of low generation-probability sequences compared with coincidental sharing between unrelated individuals. Abundant cord blood beta clonotypes had fewer insertions, young adult naive repertoires showed a similar but weaker trend, and memory repertoires showed no such trend. A weaker excess of twin sharing was found in beta out-of-frame sequences because the signal-to-noise ratio was lowered by fewer shared sequences. Invariant T cells such as MAIT and iNKT could partly confound zero-insertion analyses, although diverse VJ usage argued against such confounding for most clonotypes. Recombination models systematically underestimated out-of-frame TCR alpha sharing in monozygotic twins but agreed with sharing between unrelated individuals. Because the same donors could not be followed over many years, conclusions were based on cross-sectional statistical analysis.

CDR1 is given as LGHDT and CDR2 as YNNKEL, both from the germline V gene (reference sequence). Trimming costs V 0 bases and J 0 bases, and their ends lie 12 bases apart. The cysteine opens and the phenylalanine closes a CDR3 of 17 amino acids. Only the CDR3 DNA is retained, 51 bases long and in frame from the first base. The same sample was also studied in work on yellow fever vaccine responses in identical twins. The second study's authors report: According to the authors, in identical twins the way T cells responded to vaccination appeared partly convergent and partly personalized. Focusing on identical twins, the study followed the T cell clones that responded to the vaccine, and did so with precision.

Source material: PBMCs. The TCR was taken from a woman aged 18 to 35 in good health. The V gene is TRBV3-1 and the J gene is TRBJ1-5, with TRBD1 perhaps the D gene, on 6 matching bases. CDR3 region: CASSQDGDRPSNQPQHF. The nucleotides are TGTGCCAGCAGCCAAGATGGAGACAGGCCTAGCAATCAGCCCCAGCATTTT.